These 2 T cell receptor beta chains were sequenced from one sample in a study of blood T cell repertoires in COVID-19. The method was immunoSEQ multiplex PCR; TCRdb's version includes in-frame clones alone and lacks a portion of them. The sample lists over 350,000 clones; roughly 87% were seen once. Sequencing was carried out using PBMCs or T cells enriched from blood (not recorded which). The source of these receptors is a woman younger than 35 with acute COVID-19.

V usage is TRBV19 and J usage is TRBJ2-1, with 7 bases lining up with TRBD2. V gave up 11 bases and J gave up 10 bases; unmatched junction bases: 2. Germline V lookup: CDR1 LNHDA, CDR2 SQIVND (reference sequence). The CDR3 is 9 residues long. CDR3 amino acids: CAWGLEQFF. CDR3 sequence (DNA): TGTGCCTGGGGACTAGAGCAGTTCTTC.

The chain employs TRBV2 and TRBJ2-5; weak D call: TRBD1 (6 bases). CDR3 length: 15 residues. Trimming stripped 8 bases from V and 5 bases from J, with 21 bases between. From germline, CDR1 is SNHLY and CDR2 FYNNEI. As DNA, the CDR3 is TGTGCCAGCTTACACGAACAGGGCTATCGGGAGACCCAGTACTTC. Encoded protein: CASLHEQGYRETQYF.